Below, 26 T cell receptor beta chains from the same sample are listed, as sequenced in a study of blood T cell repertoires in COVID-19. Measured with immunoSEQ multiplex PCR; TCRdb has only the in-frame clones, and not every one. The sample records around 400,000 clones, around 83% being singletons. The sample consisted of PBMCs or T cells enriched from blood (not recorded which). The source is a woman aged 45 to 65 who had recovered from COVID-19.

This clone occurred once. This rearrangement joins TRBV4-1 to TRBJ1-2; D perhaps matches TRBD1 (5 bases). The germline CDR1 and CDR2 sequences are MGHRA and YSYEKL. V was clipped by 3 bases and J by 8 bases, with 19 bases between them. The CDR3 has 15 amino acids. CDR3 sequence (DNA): TGCGCCAGCAGCCATCCCCCGACAGTCGCCGCGGGCTACACCTTC. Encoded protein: CASSHPPTVAAGYTF.

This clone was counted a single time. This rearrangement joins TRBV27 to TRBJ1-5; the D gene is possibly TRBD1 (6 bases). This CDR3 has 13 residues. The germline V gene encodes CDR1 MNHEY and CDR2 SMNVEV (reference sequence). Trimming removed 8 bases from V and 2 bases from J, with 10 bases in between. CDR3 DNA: TGTGCCAGCCGACGACAGGGCAATCAGCCCCAGCATTTT. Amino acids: CASRRQGNQPQHF.

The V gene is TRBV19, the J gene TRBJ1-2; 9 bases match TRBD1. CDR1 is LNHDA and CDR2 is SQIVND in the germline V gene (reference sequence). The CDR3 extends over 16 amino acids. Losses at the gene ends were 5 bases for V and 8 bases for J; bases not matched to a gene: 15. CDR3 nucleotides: TGTGCCAGTAGTGCGGCCCCGGACAGGGGATCTATGGGCTACACCTTC. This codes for CASSAAPDRGSMGYTF.

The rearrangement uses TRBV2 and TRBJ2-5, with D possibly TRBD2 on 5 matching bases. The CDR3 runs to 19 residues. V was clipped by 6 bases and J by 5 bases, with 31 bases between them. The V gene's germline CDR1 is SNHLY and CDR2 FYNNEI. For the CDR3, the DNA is TGTGCCAGCAGCCTGGAGGCATTTCTAGATAGGCCTCCTCGGGAGACCCAGTACTTC. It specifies CASSLEAFLDRPPRETQYF. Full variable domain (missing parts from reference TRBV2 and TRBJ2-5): EPEVTQTPSHQVTQMGQEVILRCVPISNHLYFYWYRQILGQKVEFLVSFYNNEISEKSEIFDDQFSVERPDGSNFTLKIRSTKLEDSAMYFCASSLEAFLDRPPRETQYFGPGTRLLVL.

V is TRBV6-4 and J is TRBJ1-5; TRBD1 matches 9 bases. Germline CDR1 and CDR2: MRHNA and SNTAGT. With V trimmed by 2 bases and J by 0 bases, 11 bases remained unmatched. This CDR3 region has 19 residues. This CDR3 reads CASSDPRDREFHSNQPQHF. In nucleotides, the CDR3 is TGTGCCAGCAGTGACCCCCGGGACAGGGAATTTCATAGCAATCAGCCCCAGCATTTT.

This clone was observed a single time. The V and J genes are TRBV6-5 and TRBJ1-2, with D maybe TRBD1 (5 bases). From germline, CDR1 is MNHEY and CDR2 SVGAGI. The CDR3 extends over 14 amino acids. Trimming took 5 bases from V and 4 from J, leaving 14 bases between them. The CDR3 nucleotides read TGTGCCAGCAGTCCACAGGTTAGGACCTATGGCTACACCTTC. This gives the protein CASSPQVRTYGYTF.

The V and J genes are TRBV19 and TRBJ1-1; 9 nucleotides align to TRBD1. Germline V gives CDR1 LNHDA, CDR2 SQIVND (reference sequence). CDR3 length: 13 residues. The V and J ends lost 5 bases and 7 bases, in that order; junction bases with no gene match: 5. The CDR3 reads CASSEQGQGEAFF. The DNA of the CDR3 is TGTGCCAGTAGTGAACAGGGACAGGGTGAAGCTTTCTTT.

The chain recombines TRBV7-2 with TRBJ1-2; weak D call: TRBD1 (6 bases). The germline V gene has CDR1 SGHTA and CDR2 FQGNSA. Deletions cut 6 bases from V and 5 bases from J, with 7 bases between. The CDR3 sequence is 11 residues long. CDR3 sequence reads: CASRGQYGYTF. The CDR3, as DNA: TGTGCCAGCAGAGGACAGTATGGCTACACCTTC.

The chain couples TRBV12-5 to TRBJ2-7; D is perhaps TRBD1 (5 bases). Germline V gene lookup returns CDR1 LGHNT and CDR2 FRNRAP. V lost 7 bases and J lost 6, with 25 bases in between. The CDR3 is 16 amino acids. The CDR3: CASDTPRTIGWGEQYF. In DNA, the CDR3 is TGTGCTAGTGATACTCCGAGGACAATTGGCTGGGGCGAGCAGTACTTC.

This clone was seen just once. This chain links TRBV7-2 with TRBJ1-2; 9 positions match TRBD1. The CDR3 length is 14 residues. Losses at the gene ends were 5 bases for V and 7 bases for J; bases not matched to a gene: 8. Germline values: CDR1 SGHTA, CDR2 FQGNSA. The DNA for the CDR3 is TGTGCCAGCAGCCAAGGACAGGGGCCGCGTGGCTACACCTTC. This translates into CASSQGQGPRGYTF. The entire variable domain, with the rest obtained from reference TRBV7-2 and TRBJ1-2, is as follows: GAGVSQSPSNKVTEKGKDVELRCDPISGHTALYWYRQSLGQGLEFLIYFQGNSAPDKSGLPSDRFSAERTGGSVSTLTIQRTQQEDSAVYLCASSQGQGPRGYTFGSGTRLTVV.

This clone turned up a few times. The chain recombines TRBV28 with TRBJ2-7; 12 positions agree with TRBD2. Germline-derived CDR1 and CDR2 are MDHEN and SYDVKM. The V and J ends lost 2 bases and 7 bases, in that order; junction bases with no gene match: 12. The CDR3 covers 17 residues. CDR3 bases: TGTGCCAGCAGTTTAGGCGGCGCTAGCGGGGGGGCAGTTGAGCAGTACTTC. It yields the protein CASSLGGASGGAVEQYF.

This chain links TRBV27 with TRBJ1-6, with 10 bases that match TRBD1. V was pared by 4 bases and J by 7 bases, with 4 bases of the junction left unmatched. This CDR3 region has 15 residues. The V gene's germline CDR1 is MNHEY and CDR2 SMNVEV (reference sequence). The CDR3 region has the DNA TGTGCCAGCAGTTCCCGACAGGGGGCCAATTCACCCCTCCACTTT. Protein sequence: CASSSRQGANSPLHF.

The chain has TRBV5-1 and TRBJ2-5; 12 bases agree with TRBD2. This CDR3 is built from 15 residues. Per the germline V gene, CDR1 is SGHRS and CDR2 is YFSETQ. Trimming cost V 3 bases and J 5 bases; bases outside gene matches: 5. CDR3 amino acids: CASSYGLAGHETQYF. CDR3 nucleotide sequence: TGCGCCAGCAGCTATGGACTAGCGGGGCACGAGACCCAGTACTTC.

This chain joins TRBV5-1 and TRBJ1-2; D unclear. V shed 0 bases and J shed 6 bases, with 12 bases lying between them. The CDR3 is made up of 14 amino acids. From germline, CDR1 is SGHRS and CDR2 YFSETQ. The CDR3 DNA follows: TGCGCCAGCAGCTTGGAAATGGCAGAAGATGGCTACACCTTC. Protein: CASSLEMAEDGYTF.

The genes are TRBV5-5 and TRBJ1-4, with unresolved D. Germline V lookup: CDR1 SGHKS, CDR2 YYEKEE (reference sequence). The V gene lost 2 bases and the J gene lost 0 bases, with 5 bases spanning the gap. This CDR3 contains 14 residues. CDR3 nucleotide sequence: TGTGCCAGCAGCTTCACAACAACTAATGAAAAACTGTTTTTT. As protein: CASSFTTTNEKLFF.

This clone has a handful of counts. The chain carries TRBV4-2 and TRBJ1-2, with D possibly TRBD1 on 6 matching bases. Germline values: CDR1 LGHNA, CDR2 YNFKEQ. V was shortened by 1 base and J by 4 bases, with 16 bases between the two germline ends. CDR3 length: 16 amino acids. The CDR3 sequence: CASSQVVGTGTYGYTF. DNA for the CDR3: TGTGCCAGCAGCCAAGTGGTTGGAACAGGGACCTATGGCTACACCTTC.

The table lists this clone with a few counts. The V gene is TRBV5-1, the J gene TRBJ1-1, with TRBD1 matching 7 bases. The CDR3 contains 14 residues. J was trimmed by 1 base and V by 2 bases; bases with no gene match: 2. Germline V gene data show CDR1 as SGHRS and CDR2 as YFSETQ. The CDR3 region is CASSFTGENTEAFF. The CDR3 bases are TGCGCCAGCAGCTTTACAGGGGAGAACACTGAAGCTTTCTTT.

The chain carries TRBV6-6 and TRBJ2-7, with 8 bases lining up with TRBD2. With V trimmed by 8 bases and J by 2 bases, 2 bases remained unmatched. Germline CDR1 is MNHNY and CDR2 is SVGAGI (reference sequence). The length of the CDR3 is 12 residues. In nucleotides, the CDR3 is TGTGCCAGCCGGGAGGGAACCTACGAGCAGTACTTC. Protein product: CASREGTYEQYF.

CDR3 coding DNA: TGTGCCAGCTCACCGCTTCAAGGGACAGGGCGAATCGGGGAGCTGTTTTTT. Translated, it gives CASSPLQGTGRIGELFF. The V gene is TRBV18, the J gene TRBJ2-2; the match to TRBD1 covers 9 bases. The trim removed 3 bases at V and 7 bases at J, leaving 12 bases unmatched. The CDR3 extends over 17 amino acids. The germline CDR1 and CDR2 sequences are KGHSH and LQKENI.

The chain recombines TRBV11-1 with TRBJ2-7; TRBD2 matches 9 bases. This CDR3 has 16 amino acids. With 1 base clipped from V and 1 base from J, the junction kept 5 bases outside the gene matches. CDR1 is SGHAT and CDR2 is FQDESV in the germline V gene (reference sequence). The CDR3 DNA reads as TGTGCCAGCAGCTTAGGTGTAGCGGGAGTATCCTACGAGCAGTACTTC. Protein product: CASSLGVAGVSYEQYF.

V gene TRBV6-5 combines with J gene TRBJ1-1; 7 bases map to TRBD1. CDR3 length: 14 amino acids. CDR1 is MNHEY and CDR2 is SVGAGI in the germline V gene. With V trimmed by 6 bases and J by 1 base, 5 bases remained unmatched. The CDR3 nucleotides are TGTGCCAGCAGATTGACAGGGCAGAACACTGAAGCTTTCTTT. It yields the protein CASRLTGQNTEAFF.

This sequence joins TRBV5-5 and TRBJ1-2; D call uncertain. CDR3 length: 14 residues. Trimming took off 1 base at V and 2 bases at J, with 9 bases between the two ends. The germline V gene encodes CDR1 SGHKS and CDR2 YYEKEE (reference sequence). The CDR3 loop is CASSLSDSNYGYTF. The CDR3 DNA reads TGTGCCAGCAGCTTGAGTGACTCCAACTATGGCTACACCTTC.

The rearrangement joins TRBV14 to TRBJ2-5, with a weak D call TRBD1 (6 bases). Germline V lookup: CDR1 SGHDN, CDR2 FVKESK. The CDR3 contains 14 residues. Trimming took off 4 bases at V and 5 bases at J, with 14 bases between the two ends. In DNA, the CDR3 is TGTGCCAGCAGCCTCAGGGGTCGTAGGGAGACCCAGTACTTC. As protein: CASSLRGRRETQYF.

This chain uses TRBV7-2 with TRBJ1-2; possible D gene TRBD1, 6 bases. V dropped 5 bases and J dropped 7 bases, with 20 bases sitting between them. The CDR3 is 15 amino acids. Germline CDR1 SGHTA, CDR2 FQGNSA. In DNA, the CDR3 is TGTGCCAGCAGCCCTCAAAGGGGGGGGGCGGGTGGCTACACCTTC. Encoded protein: CASSPQRGGAGGYTF.

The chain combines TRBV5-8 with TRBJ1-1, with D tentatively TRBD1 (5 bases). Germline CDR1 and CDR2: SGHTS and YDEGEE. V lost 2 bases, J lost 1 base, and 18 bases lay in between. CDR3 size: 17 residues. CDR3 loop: CASSFRASGLSNTEAFF. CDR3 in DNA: TGTGCCAGCAGCTTTCGGGCTTCGGGACTCTCGAACACTGAAGCTTTCTTT. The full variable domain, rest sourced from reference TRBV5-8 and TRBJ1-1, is EAGVTQSPTHLIKTRGQQATLRCSPISGHTSVYWYQQALGLGLQFLLWYDEGEERNRGNFPPRFSGRQFPNYSSELNVNALELEDSALYLCASSFRASGLSNTEAFFGQGTRLTVV.

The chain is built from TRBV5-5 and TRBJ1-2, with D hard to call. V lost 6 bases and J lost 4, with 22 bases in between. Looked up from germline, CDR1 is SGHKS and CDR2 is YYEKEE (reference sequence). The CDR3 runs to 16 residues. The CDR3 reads CASTPGQGRTLYGYTF. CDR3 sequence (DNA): TGTGCCAGCACCCCTGGGCAAGGAAGGACTCTCTATGGCTACACCTTC.